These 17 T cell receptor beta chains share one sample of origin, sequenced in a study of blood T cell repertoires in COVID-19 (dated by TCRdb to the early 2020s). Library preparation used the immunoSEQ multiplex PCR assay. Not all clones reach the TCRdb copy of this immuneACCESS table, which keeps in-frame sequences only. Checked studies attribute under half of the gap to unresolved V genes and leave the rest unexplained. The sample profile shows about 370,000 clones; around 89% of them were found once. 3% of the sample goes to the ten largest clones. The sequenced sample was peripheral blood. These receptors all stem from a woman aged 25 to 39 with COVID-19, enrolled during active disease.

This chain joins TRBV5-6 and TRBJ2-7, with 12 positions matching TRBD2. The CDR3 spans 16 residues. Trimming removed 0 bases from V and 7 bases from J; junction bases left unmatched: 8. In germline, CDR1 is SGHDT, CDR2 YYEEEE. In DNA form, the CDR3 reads TGTGCCAGCAGCTTGGTGGCTAGCGGGAGGGCCCGGGAGCAGTACGTC. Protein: CASSLVASGRAREQYV.

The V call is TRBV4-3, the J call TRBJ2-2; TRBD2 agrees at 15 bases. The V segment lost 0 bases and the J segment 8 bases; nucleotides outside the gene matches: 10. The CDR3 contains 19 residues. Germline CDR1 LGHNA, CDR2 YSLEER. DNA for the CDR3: TGCGCCAGCAGCCAAGATCTGAAAACCGGGACTAGCGGGAGGGGGGAGCTGTTTTTT. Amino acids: CASSQDLKTGTSGRGELFF.

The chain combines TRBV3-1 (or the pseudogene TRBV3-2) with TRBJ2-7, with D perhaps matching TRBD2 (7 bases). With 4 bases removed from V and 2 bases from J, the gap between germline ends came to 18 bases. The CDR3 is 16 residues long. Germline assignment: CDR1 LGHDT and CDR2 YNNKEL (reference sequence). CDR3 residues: CASSPDGGPPTYEQYF. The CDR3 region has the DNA TGTGCCAGCAGCCCTGACGGGGGGCCCCCAACCTACGAGCAGTACTTC.

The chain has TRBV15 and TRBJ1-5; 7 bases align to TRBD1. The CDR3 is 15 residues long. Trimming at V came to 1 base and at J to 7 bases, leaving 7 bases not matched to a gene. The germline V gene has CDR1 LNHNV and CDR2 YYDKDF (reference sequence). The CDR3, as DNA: TGTGCCACCAGCAGAGGTGGACAGGTAGGCCAGCCCCAGCATTTT. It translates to CATSRGGQVGQPQHF.

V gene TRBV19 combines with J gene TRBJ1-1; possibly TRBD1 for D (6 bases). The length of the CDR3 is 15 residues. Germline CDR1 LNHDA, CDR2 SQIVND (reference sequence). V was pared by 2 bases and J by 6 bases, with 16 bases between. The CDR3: CASSIYLGEGAEAFF. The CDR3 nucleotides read TGTGCCAGTAGTATATACCTGGGCGAGGGGGCTGAAGCTTTCTTT.

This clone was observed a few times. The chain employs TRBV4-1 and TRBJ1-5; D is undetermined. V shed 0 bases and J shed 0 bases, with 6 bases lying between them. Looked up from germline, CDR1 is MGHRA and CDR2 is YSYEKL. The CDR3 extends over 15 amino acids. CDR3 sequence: CASSQDLYSNQPQHF. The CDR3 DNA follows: TGCGCCAGCAGCCAAGATTTGTATAGCAATCAGCCCCAGCATTTT.

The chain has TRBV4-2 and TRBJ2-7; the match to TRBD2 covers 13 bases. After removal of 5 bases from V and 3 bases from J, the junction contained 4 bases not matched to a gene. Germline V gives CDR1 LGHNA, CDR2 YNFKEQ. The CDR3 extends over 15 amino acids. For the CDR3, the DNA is TGTGCCAGCAGCAAAGGACTAGCGGGGGACTACGAGCAGTACTTC. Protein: CASSKGLAGDYEQYF.

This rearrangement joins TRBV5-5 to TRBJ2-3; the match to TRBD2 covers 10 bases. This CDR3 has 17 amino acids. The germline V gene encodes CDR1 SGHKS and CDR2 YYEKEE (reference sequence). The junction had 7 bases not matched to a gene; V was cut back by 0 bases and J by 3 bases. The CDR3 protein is CASSLAHRAGGTDTQYF. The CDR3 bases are TGTGCCAGCAGCTTGGCCCATCGAGCGGGGGGGACAGATACGCAGTATTTT.

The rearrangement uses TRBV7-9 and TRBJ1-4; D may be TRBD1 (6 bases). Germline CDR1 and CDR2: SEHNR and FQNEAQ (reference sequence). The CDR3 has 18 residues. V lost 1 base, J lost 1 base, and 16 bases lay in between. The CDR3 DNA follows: TGTGCCAGCAGCTTAGTATTCGGGGGGCGAGTAACTAATGAAAAACTGTTTTTT. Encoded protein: CASSLVFGGRVTNEKLFF.

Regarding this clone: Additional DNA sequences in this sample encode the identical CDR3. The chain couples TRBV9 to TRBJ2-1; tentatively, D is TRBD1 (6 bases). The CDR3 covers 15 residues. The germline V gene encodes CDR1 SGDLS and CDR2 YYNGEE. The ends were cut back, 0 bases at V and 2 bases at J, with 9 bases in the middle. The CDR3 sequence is CASSVGGGAYNEQFF. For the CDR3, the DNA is TGTGCCAGCAGCGTAGGAGGGGGAGCCTACAATGAGCAGTTCTTC.

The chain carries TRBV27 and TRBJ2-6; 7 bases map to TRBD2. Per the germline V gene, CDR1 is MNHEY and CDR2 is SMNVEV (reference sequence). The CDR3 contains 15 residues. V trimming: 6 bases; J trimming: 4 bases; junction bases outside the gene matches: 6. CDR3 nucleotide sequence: TGTGCCAGCAGGGGGGGGTTTGCCGGGGCCAACGTCCTGACTTTC. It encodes CASRGGFAGANVLTF. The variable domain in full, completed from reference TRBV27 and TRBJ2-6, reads EAQVTQNPRYLITVTGKKLTVTCSQNMNHEYMSWYRQDPGLGLRQIYYSMNVEVTDKGDVPEGYKVSRKEKRNFPLILESPSPNQTSLYFCASRGGFAGANVLTFGAGSRLTVL.

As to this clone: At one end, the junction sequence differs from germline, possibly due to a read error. Here the CDR3 DNA reads TGTGCTAGCAGCTTAGATATTAAATCCGGGGAGCTGTTTTTT. Amino acid sequence: CASSLDIKSGELFF. The chain combines TRBV7-7 with TRBJ2-2; no reliable D call. The CDR3 is 14 residues long. The germline V gene has CDR1 SSHAT and CDR2 FNYEAQ (reference sequence).

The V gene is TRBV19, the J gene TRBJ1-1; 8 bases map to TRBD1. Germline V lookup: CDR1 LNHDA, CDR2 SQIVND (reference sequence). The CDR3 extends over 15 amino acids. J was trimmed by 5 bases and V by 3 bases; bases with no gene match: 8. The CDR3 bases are TGTGCCAGTAGTATTCTGGGACAGGTGAGGACTGAAGCTTTCTTT. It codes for CASSILGQVRTEAFF.

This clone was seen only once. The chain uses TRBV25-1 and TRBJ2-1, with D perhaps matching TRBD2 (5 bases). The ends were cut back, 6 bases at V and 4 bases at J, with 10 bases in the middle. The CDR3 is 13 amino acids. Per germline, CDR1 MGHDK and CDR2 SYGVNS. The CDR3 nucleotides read TGTGCCAGCAGGGATGGAGGTTACAATGAGCAGTTCTTC. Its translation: CASRDGGYNEQFF.

Here the CDR3 reads CASSPDRGFVDDYTF. The CDR3 coding sequence is TGTGCCAGCAGCCCGGACAGGGGATTTGTTGACGACTACACCTTC. V and J are TRBV7-9 and TRBJ1-2; 9 bases align to TRBD1. CDR1 and CDR2 from the germline V gene are SEHNR and FQNEAQ (reference sequence). With V trimmed by 5 bases and J by 10 bases, 14 bases remained unmatched. CDR3 size: 15 residues.

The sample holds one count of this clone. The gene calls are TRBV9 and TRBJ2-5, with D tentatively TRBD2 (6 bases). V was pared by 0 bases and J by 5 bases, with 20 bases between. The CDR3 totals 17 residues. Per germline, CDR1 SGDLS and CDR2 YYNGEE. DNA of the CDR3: TGTGCCAGCAGCGTAGGACTGGTCCAAGGGGCGGGGGAGACCCAGTACTTC. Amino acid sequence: CASSVGLVQGAGETQYF.

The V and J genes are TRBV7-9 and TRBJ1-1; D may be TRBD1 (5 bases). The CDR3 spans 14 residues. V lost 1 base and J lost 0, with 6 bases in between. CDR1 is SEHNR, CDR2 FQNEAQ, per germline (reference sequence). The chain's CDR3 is CASSLGGMNTEAFF. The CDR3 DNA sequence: TGTGCCAGCAGCTTAGGGGGCATGAACACTGAAGCTTTCTTT.